A single sample is the source of the 27 T cell receptor beta chains below, sequenced in a study of blood T cell repertoires in COVID-19. Using immunoSEQ multiplex PCR, the repertoire was profiled, and TCRdb retains in-frame clones only, with some absent. The sample has 200,000 to 250,000 clones, about 91% seen once. Sequencing input: PBMCs or T cells enriched from blood (not recorded which). Receptors originate from a woman in her thirties with acute COVID-19.

This rearrangement joins TRBV5-4 to TRBJ2-7; 8 bases line up with TRBD2. This CDR3 contains 16 residues. CDR1 SGHNT and CDR2 YYREEE come from the germline V gene (reference sequence). The V gene end was trimmed by 0 bases and the J gene end by 5 bases; junction bases not matched to a gene: 10. CDR3 protein: CASSLASSGRPDEQYF. CDR3 nucleotides: TGTGCCAGCAGCTTGGCTTCTAGCGGGCGCCCGGACGAGCAGTACTTC. The full variable domain, completed using reference TRBV5-4 and TRBJ2-7, is ETGVTQSPTHLIKTRGQQVTLRCSSQSGHNTVSWYQQALGQGPQFIFQYYREEENGRGNFPPRFSGLQFPNYSSELNVNALELDDSALYLCASSLASSGRPDEQYFGPGTRLTVT.

The chain joins TRBV5-1 to TRBJ1-4; D gene uncertain. Germline V gene lookup returns CDR1 SGHRS and CDR2 YFSETQ. This CDR3 contains 14 residues. Trimming removed 4 bases at V and 2 bases at J, with 9 bases between. CDR3 coding DNA: TGCGCCAGCAGCCCTCAGGCGACTAATGAAAAACTGTTTTTT. This encodes CASSPQATNEKLFF.

The chain links TRBV7-2 to TRBJ1-2; D perhaps matches TRBD1 (6 bases). Germline assignment: CDR1 SGHTA and CDR2 FQGNSA. This CDR3 is built from 13 residues. The V end was cut by 4 bases, the J end by 4 bases, with 10 bases between. CDR3 region: CASSSPGAYGYTF. The DNA for the CDR3 is TGTGCCAGCAGCTCCCCAGGGGCCTATGGCTACACCTTC.

CDR3 region: CASSPGGTGYTF. Written as DNA, the CDR3 is TGTGCCAGCAGCCCGGGAGGGACTGGCTACACCTTC. The chain links TRBV3-1 (or the pseudogene TRBV3-2) to TRBJ1-2; D perhaps matches TRBD1 (5 bases). Germline loops: CDR1 LGHDT, CDR2 YNNKEL (reference sequence). V was pared by 4 bases and J by 7 bases, with 10 bases between. This CDR3 has 12 amino acids.

V is TRBV7-8 and J is TRBJ1-5; 9 bases match TRBD1. The germline V gene has CDR1 SGHVS and CDR2 FQNEAQ. The CDR3 consists of 16 residues. J lost 6 bases, V lost 5 bases, and 11 bases had no gene match. CDR3 DNA sequence: TGTGCCAGCAGCCCGCGACAGGGGGAGAAATCTCAGCCCCAGCATTTT. Protein sequence: CASSPRQGEKSQPQHF. The whole variable domain, filled in from reference TRBV7-8 and TRBJ1-5, reads GAGVSQSPRYKVAKRGQDVALRCDPISGHVSLFWYQQALGQGPEFLTYFQNEAQLDKSGLPSDRFFAERPEGSVSTLKIQRTQQEDSAVYLCASSPRQGEKSQPQHFGDGTRLSIL.

The J gene is TRBJ2-1, the V gene TRBV2; weak D call: TRBD1 (5 bases). The CDR3 is 12 amino acids. CDR1 is SNHLY and CDR2 is FYNNEI in the germline V gene. V was cut by 7 bases and J by 6 bases, with 10 bases left in between. CDR3: CASTRAPNEQFF. CDR3 bases: TGTGCCAGCACCAGGGCTCCCAATGAGCAGTTCTTC. The whole variable domain, remainder taken from reference TRBV2 and TRBJ2-1, is EPEVTQTPSHQVTQMGQEVILRCVPISNHLYFYWYRQILGQKVEFLVSFYNNEISEKSEIFDDQFSVERPDGSNFTLKIRSTKLEDSAMYFCASTRAPNEQFFGPGTRLTVL.

The chain has TRBV7-9 and TRBJ2-7; 12 bases align to TRBD1. The V segment lost 6 bases and the J segment 4 bases; nucleotides outside the gene matches: 10. Germline V gene lookup returns CDR1 SEHNR and CDR2 FQNEAQ (reference sequence). The CDR3 contains 16 residues. As DNA, the CDR3 is TGTGCCAGCAGACCACCAACGGGACAGGGGGCTTACGAGCAGTACTTC. This codes for CASRPPTGQGAYEQYF.

The rearrangement links TRBV6-5 to TRBJ2-7; no reliable D call. CDR1 and CDR2 from the germline V gene are MNHEY and SVGAGI. V was cut by 6 bases and J by 2 bases, with 14 bases left in between. This CDR3 comprises 14 residues. The CDR3 nucleotides read TGTGCCAGCAGACCAGACATTGTCACCTACGAGCAGTACTTC. Protein product: CASRPDIVTYEQYF.

The J gene is TRBJ2-1, the V gene TRBV27; D possibly corresponds to TRBD1 (6 bases). The germline V gene has CDR1 MNHEY and CDR2 SMNVEV (reference sequence). The CDR3 is made up of 14 amino acids. Trimming left V 4 bases short and J 3 bases short, with 10 bases between. The CDR3 bases are TGTGCCAGCAGTTACGGGACATACTACAATGAGCAGTTCTTC. It yields the protein CASSYGTYYNEQFF.

This chain uses TRBV5-1 with TRBJ2-3; D is perhaps TRBD1 (5 bases). This CDR3 comprises 13 residues. V was trimmed by 0 bases and J by 6 bases, leaving 8 bases between them. Germline V gene sequence: CDR1 SGHRS, CDR2 YFSETQ. Here the CDR3 DNA reads TGCGCCAGCAGCTTGGAGGACACGGATACGCAGTATTTT. It encodes CASSLEDTDTQYF.

The chain couples TRBV6-5 to TRBJ2-3; D not resolved. Per the germline V gene, CDR1 is MNHEY and CDR2 is SVGAGI. Trimming left V 2 bases short and J 1 base short, with 10 bases between. The CDR3 extends over 15 amino acids. CDR3 residues: CASSYNGFGTDTQYF. Written as DNA, the CDR3 is TGTGCCAGCAGTTACAATGGCTTTGGCACAGATACGCAGTATTTT.

This chain connects TRBV7-6 to TRBJ2-2; D may be TRBD2 (5 bases). The V gene's germline CDR1 is SGHVS and CDR2 FNYEAQ. CDR3 length: 16 amino acids. V lost 5 bases to trimming and J lost 2 bases, with 15 bases between them. The CDR3: CASSHTGSLNTGELFF. The CDR3 nucleotides read TGTGCCAGCAGCCATACGGGGAGCCTAAACACCGGGGAGCTGTTTTTT. The entire variable domain, with the rest obtained from reference TRBV7-6 and TRBJ2-2, is as follows: GAGVSQSPRYKVTKRGQDVALRCDPISGHVSLYWYRQALGQGPEFLTYFNYEAQQDKSGLPNDRFSAERPEGSISTLTIQRTEQRDSAMYRCASSHTGSLNTGELFFGEGSRLTVL.

This chain joins TRBV24-1 and TRBJ2-3, with 8 positions matching TRBD2. V trimming: 4 bases; J trimming: 4 bases; junction bases outside the gene matches: 6. This CDR3 has 15 amino acids. The germline gives CDR1 KGHDR, CDR2 SFDVKD. The CDR3 coding sequence is TGTGCCACCAGTGACCCTGCGGGGGGTGCAGATACGCAGTATTTT. Translated, it gives CATSDPAGGADTQYF.

V usage is TRBV5-1 and J usage is TRBJ2-7, with D possibly being TRBD1 (6 bases). The CDR3 is 15 residues long. Germline V gene sequence: CDR1 SGHRS, CDR2 YFSETQ. V lost 5 bases and J lost 0, with 15 bases in between. The CDR3 reads CASRRDRSYSYEQYF. The CDR3 region has the DNA TGCGCCAGCAGACGAGACAGGAGTTACTCCTACGAGCAGTACTTC.

By sample fraction, this clone is medium-sized. This specimen includes other DNA sequences encoding the same CDR3. The chain uses TRBV30 and TRBJ2-3; 9 bases agree with TRBD1. Germline lookup yields CDR1 GTSNPN and CDR2 SVGIG (reference sequence). With V trimmed by 2 bases and J by 1 base, 1 base remained unmatched. CDR3 length equals 14 residues. The CDR3 DNA sequence: TGTGCCTGGAGTCGACAGGGGGGCACAGATACGCAGTATTTT. This encodes CAWSRQGGTDTQYF. Drawing the rest from reference TRBV30 and TRBJ2-3, the complete variable domain is SQTIHQWPATLVQPVGSPLSLECTVEGTSNPNLYWYRQAAGRGLQLLFYSVGIGQISSEVPQNLSASRPQDRQFILSSKKLLLSDSGFYLCAWSRQGGTDTQYFGPGTRLTVL.

V and J are TRBV5-1 and TRBJ2-5; D unresolved. Trimming shortened V by 0 bases and J by 2 bases, and 11 bases separated the two germline ends. The CDR3 has 15 residues. Germline V gene lookup returns CDR1 SGHRS and CDR2 YFSETQ. CDR3 sequence (DNA): TGCGCCAGCAGCTTGGTTGGAGTACGGCAAGAGACCCAGTACTTC. This translates into CASSLVGVRQETQYF.

This rearrangement joins TRBV3-1 (or the pseudogene TRBV3-2) to TRBJ2-4; a weak D match, TRBD1 (6 bases). CDR1 and CDR2 from the germline V gene are LGHDT and YNNKEL (reference sequence). This CDR3 has 16 amino acids. The V gene lost 0 bases and the J gene lost 2 bases, with 11 bases spanning the gap. Here the CDR3 DNA reads TGTGCCAGCAGCCAAGAAGGAGACAGGACCAAAAACATTCAGTACTTC. Translating gives CASSQEGDRTKNIQYF.

The rearrangement links TRBV19 to TRBJ1-5, with D unclear. The CDR3 extends over 14 amino acids. Trimming took off 6 bases at V and 2 bases at J, with 11 bases between the two ends. Germline V lookup: CDR1 LNHDA, CDR2 SQIVND (reference sequence). DNA of the CDR3: TGTGCCAGTAGCAGGTATCAGGGCAATCAGCCCCAGCATTTT. Its protein product is CASSRYQGNQPQHF.

J is TRBJ1-1 and V is TRBV27; D not certain. Trimming left V 5 bases short and J 1 base short, with 11 bases between. This CDR3 contains 14 residues. The germline CDR1 and CDR2 sequences are MNHEY and SMNVEV (reference sequence). CDR3 sequence (DNA): TGTGCCAGCAGTGCGTTAGGAGAGAACACTGAAGCTTTCTTT. Translating gives CASSALGENTEAFF.

This clone was seen once. The rearrangement joins TRBV5-1 to TRBJ2-4, with D maybe TRBD1 (6 bases). This CDR3 comprises 17 residues. Trimming removed 2 bases from V and 0 bases from J, with 15 bases in between. Germline V gives CDR1 SGHRS, CDR2 YFSETQ. The CDR3 DNA follows: TGCGCCAGCAGCTTACTACCGGGACACCTAGCCAAAAACATTCAGTACTTC. Its translation is CASSLLPGHLAKNIQYF.

The chain has TRBV6-5 and TRBJ1-1, with D tentatively TRBD1 (6 bases). Germline loops: CDR1 MNHEY, CDR2 SVGAGI. The CDR3 extends over 13 amino acids. Trimming shortened V by 3 bases and J by 7 bases, and 12 bases separated the two germline ends. CDR3 sequence: CASSYRSGVEAFF. CDR3 coding DNA: TGTGCCAGCAGTTATCGTTCAGGGGTTGAAGCTTTCTTT.

The V and J genes are TRBV18 and TRBJ2-2; 9 bases line up with TRBD1. The ends lost 3 bases at V and 5 bases at J; junction bases unmatched: 4. The CDR3 has 15 amino acids. Germline V gene lookup returns CDR1 KGHSH and CDR2 LQKENI. CDR3 bases: TGTGCCAGCTCACCGAGGACAGGGGAGACCGGGGAGCTGTTTTTT. It encodes CASSPRTGETGELFF.

To note about this clone: An end of the junction differs from the germline gene, which may be a read error. This chain connects TRBV11-2 to TRBJ1-6; no reliable D call. The length of the CDR3 is 11 residues. Germline CDR1 SGHAT, CDR2 FQNNGV. CDR3 coding DNA: TGTGCCAACAGCCAGAATTCACCCCTCCACTTT. Translated, it gives CANSQNSPLHF.

V and J are TRBV29-1 and TRBJ1-2; maybe TRBD1 (5 bases). The CDR3 contains 13 residues. In germline, CDR1 is SQVTM, CDR2 ANQGSEA. V was pared by 6 bases and J by 1 base, with 12 bases between. In DNA form, the CDR3 reads TGCAGCGTCTCGGGGGGGGATAACTATGGCTACACCTTC. As protein: CSVSGGDNYGYTF. Full variable domain (remainder filled in from reference TRBV29-1 and TRBJ1-2): SAVISQKPSRDICQRGTSLTIQCQVDSQVTMMFWYRQQPGQSLTLIATANQGSEATYESGFVIDKFPISRPNLTFSTLTVSNMSPEDSSIYLCSVSGGDNYGYTFGSGTRLTVV.

Worth noting for this clone: The likely explanation is a read error, given a far larger clone one base away. This rearrangement joins TRBV11-3 to TRBJ1-1; D not resolved. The CDR3 is 13 amino acids. Germline V lookup: CDR1 SGHNT, CDR2 YENEEA. Trimming stripped 2 bases from V and 1 base from J, with 5 bases between. The CDR3 sequence is CASSLHGNTEAFF. CDR3 nucleotide sequence: TGTGCCAGCAGCTTACACGGGAACACTGAAGCTTTCTTT. Filled out from reference TRBV11-3 and TRBJ1-1, the complete variable domain reads EAGVVQSPRYKIIEKKQPVAFWCNPISGHNTLYWYLQNLGQGPELLIRYENEEAVDDSQLPKDRFSAERLKGVDSTLKIQPAELGDSAVYLCASSLHGNTEAFFGQGTRLTVV.

This clone rates as medium-sized (0.01 to 0.1%). This chain uses TRBV6-1 with TRBJ1-5; D is undetermined. The CDR3 has 15 amino acids. V lost 1 base and J 0 bases, leaving 7 bases between the germline ends. CDR1 is MNHNS, CDR2 SASEGT, per germline. This chain's CDR3 is CASSEVAGSNQPQHF. CDR3 sequence (DNA): TGTGCCAGCAGTGAAGTGGCGGGTAGCAATCAGCCCCAGCATTTT.

The rearrangement uses TRBV19 and TRBJ1-5; TRBD1 aligns across 8 bases. Per germline, CDR1 LNHDA and CDR2 SQIVND (reference sequence). V was pared by 4 bases and J by 4 bases, with 12 bases of the junction left unmatched. The CDR3 runs 17 residues. The CDR3 region has the DNA TGTGCCAGTAGTACATATCGAACAGGGGGTGCAAATCAGCCCCAGCATTTT. Amino acids: CASSTYRTGGANQPQHF.